These 32 T cell receptor beta chains came from one sample sequenced in a study of cytomegalovirus exposure and HLA in healthy donors. Both 60 Vbeta primers and 13 Jbeta primers went into the PCR. Method: immunoSEQ multiplex PCR; TCRdb's copy keeps in-frame clones and lacks some. The table includes about 98,000 clones, around two thirds detected once. What was sequenced was PBMCs. All receptors come from a male donor in good health and CMV-seronegative.

The chain uses TRBV5-1 and TRBJ2-7; the match to TRBD2 covers 13 bases. The J segment lost 5 bases and the V segment lost 2 bases, leaving 19 bases of the junction unmatched. Per the germline V gene, CDR1 is SGHRS and CDR2 is YFSETQ. The CDR3 totals 20 residues. The CDR3, as DNA: TGCGCCAGCAGCTTTCTGCCGGGACTAGCGGGAACCCCTGCTATAGACGAGCAGTACTTC. This codes for CASSFLPGLAGTPAIDEQYF.

Concerning this clone itself: Other DNA sequences in the same sample also yield this CDR3. The rearrangement uses TRBV6-5 and TRBJ2-7; 12 bases match TRBD2. The CDR3 length is 15 residues. Germline lookup yields CDR1 MNHEY and CDR2 SVGAGI. Germline trimming cut 0 bases from V and 4 bases from J; bases unmatched to any gene: 1. CDR3 residues: CASSYSTSGSYEQYF. The CDR3 DNA follows: TGTGCCAGCAGTTACTCGACTAGCGGGAGTTACGAGCAGTACTTC.

This chain links TRBV6-1 with TRBJ1-3; TRBD1 matches 7 bases. Trimming removed 4 bases from V and 5 bases from J; junction bases left unmatched: 8. The V gene's germline CDR1 is MNHNS and CDR2 SASEGT. This CDR3 region has 15 residues. CDR3 residues: CASSARQGNRNTIYF. In DNA form, the CDR3 reads TGTGCCAGCAGTGCCCGACAGGGCAATCGAAACACCATATATTTT.

The chain employs TRBV7-6 and TRBJ2-1; TRBD1 matches 10 bases. Losses at the gene ends were 5 bases for V and 6 bases for J; bases not matched to a gene: 7. The CDR3 has 15 amino acids. Germline V gives CDR1 SGHVS, CDR2 FNYEAQ. The CDR3 protein is CASSLPGQGFNEQFF. The CDR3 DNA is TGTGCCAGCAGCCTACCGGGACAGGGGTTCAATGAGCAGTTCTTC.

This clone was seen only a few times. The chain combines TRBV6-1 with TRBJ2-1, with D maybe TRBD2 (6 bases). This CDR3 is 14 amino acids long. Germline V gene sequence: CDR1 MNHNS, CDR2 SASEGT. Trimming removed 0 bases at V and 8 bases at J, with 11 bases between. CDR3 sequence reads: CASSEARGFDEQFF. CDR3 bases: TGTGCCAGCAGTGAAGCGCGGGGATTCGATGAGCAGTTCTTC.

The gene calls are TRBV28 and TRBJ2-7, with no clear D. The CDR3 has 13 residues. V lost 3 bases and J 5 bases, leaving 11 bases between the germline ends. Germline CDR1 MDHEN, CDR2 SYDVKM. The CDR3 DNA reads as TGTGCCAGCAGTTTGATACAGAACGACGAGCAGTACTTC. As protein: CASSLIQNDEQYF.

The chain employs TRBV13 and TRBJ1-1; the match to TRBD1 covers 8 bases. The J segment lost 4 bases and the V segment lost 2 bases, leaving 3 bases of the junction unmatched. Germline-derived CDR1 and CDR2 are PRHDT and FYEKMQ (reference sequence). The CDR3 loop spans 14 amino acids. In DNA, the CDR3 is TGTGCCAGCAGCTTACAGGGGGCAGGCACTGAAGCTTTCTTT. It is translated as CASSLQGAGTEAFF. The variable domain in full, with the rest retrieved from reference TRBV13 and TRBJ1-1, is AAGVIQSPRHLIKEKRETATLKCYPIPRHDTVYWYQQGPGQDPQFLISFYEKMQSDKGSIPDRFSAQQFSDYHSELNMSSLELGDSALYFCASSLQGAGTEAFFGQGTRLTVV.

This sequence joins TRBV7-9 and TRBJ1-4; D may be TRBD1 (6 bases). The CDR3 consists of 13 residues. V was trimmed by 0 bases and J by 7 bases, leaving 6 bases between them. Germline V CDR1 and CDR2: SEHNR, FQNEAQ (reference sequence). The CDR3 DNA sequence: TGTGCCAGCAGCTTAGCAGGGGGTGAAAAACTGTTTTTT. Translated: CASSLAGGEKLFF.

The chain carries TRBV19 and TRBJ1-4, with 10 bases lining up with TRBD1. The germline CDR1 and CDR2 sequences are LNHDA and SQIVND (reference sequence). The CDR3 has 14 residues. V was pared by 5 bases and J by 7 bases, with 4 bases of the junction left unmatched. The CDR3 coding sequence is TGTGCCAGTAGTCCCGGGACAGGGGCTGAAAAACTGTTTTTT. Translating gives CASSPGTGAEKLFF.

The CDR3 sequence is CATSRGQGATGELFF. The CDR3 DNA reads TGTGCCACCAGCAGGGGACAGGGGGCGACCGGGGAGCTGTTTTTT. The chain couples TRBV15 to TRBJ2-2; TRBD1 matches at 12 bases. Germline V gene sequence: CDR1 LNHNV, CDR2 YYDKDF (reference sequence). This CDR3 spans 15 amino acids. The J segment lost 5 bases and the V segment lost 3 bases, leaving 1 base of the junction unmatched.

This clone turned up a few times. The sample holds other DNA sequences that translate to the same CDR3. The chain joins TRBV19 to TRBJ2-1; D call uncertain. The V gene's germline CDR1 is LNHDA and CDR2 SQIVND (reference sequence). The CDR3 has 12 residues. Trimming cost V 5 bases and J 1 base, with 3 bases left between them. CDR3 in DNA: TGTGCCAGTAGTCGGTCCTACAATGAGCAGTTCTTC. Amino acids: CASSRSYNEQFF.

V and J are TRBV28 and TRBJ1-6, with 9 nucleotides matching TRBD1. The CDR3 extends over 16 amino acids. Per germline, CDR1 MDHEN and CDR2 SYDVKM. Unmatched junction bases numbered 3, after V lost 2 bases and J lost 4 bases. The CDR3 loop is CASSLRGQGYNSPLHF. The CDR3 DNA reads as TGTGCCAGCAGTTTACGTGGACAGGGGTATAATTCACCCCTCCACTTT.

This chain uses TRBV7-3 with TRBJ2-1; 7 nucleotides match TRBD2. The CDR3 spans 15 residues. Germline V gene data show CDR1 as SGHTA and CDR2 as FQGTGA. V was pared by 6 bases and J by 7 bases, with 12 bases of the junction left unmatched. This CDR3 is CASRTWPSGENEQFF. CDR3 sequence (DNA): TGTGCCAGCAGGACTTGGCCTAGCGGTGAGAATGAGCAGTTCTTC.

This clone was found a few times. The V gene is TRBV5-8, the J gene TRBJ1-5, with a possible D match to TRBD1 (5 bases). The CDR3 sequence is 15 residues long. Trimming took 5 bases from V and 0 from J, leaving 12 bases between them. Looked up from germline, CDR1 is SGHTS and CDR2 is YDEGEE. This chain's CDR3 is CASSYDRDSNQPQHF. CDR3 bases: TGTGCCAGCAGTTACGACAGAGATAGCAATCAGCCCCAGCATTTT.

V is TRBV30 and J is TRBJ2-7, with 10 bases fitting TRBD1. CDR3 size: 13 residues. V gave up 5 bases and J gave up 4 bases; unmatched junction bases: 5. Germline values: CDR1 GTSNPN, CDR2 SVGIG (reference sequence). Here the CDR3 DNA reads TGTGCCTGGGAGGGACAGGGGCCTTACGAGCAGTACTTC. This encodes CAWEGQGPYEQYF.

The V gene is TRBV5-3, the J gene TRBJ2-3; 7 nucleotides match TRBD2. TRBV5-3 is marked as an open reading frame, function uncertain. V was clipped by 0 bases and J by 2 bases; unmatched bases: 12. CDR3 length equals 18 residues. The CDR3 region has the DNA TGTGCCAGAAGCTTGGGGCTCTTAGCGCGGGAGATCACAGATACGCAGTATTTT. The encoded protein is CARSLGLLAREITDTQYF.

This chain connects TRBV13 to TRBJ2-7; perhaps TRBD2 as D (6 bases). CDR3 size: 15 residues. CDR1 and CDR2 from the germline V gene are PRHDT and FYEKMQ (reference sequence). The V and J ends lost 5 bases and 3 bases respectively, with 17 bases between them. The DNA for the CDR3 is TGTGCCAGCAGCCCCTGGGGGGACGGGGGCTACGAGCAGTACTTC. This sequence encodes CASSPWGDGGYEQYF.

In this sample, this clone turned up once. Germline is not matched at one junction end, which may reflect a read error. This chain links TRBV7-7 with TRBJ2-5, with 8 bases lining up with TRBD2. The V gene's germline CDR1 is SSHAT and CDR2 FNYEAQ (reference sequence). This CDR3 is 17 amino acids long. The CDR3 here is CASSSGGGRSGQETQYF. For the CDR3, the DNA is TGTGCTAGCAGCTCGGGGGGGGGCCGCTCGGGACAAGAGACCCAGTACTTC. The full variable domain, its missing parts supplied by reference TRBV7-7 and TRBJ2-5, is GAGVSQSPRYKVTKRGQDVTLRCDPISSHATLYWYQQALGQGPEFLTYFNYEAQPDKSGLPSDRFSAERPEGSISTLTIQRTEQRDSAMYRCASSSGGGRSGQETQYFGPGTRLLVL.

The chain has TRBV4-1 and TRBJ2-1, with 7 positions matching TRBD1. The CDR3 loop spans 16 amino acids. CDR1 is MGHRA, CDR2 YSYEKL, per germline. V shed 0 bases and J 4 bases; nucleotides not matched to a gene: 6. The CDR3 loop is CASSQDGQAPYNEQFF. DNA of the CDR3: TGCGCCAGCAGCCAAGACGGACAGGCTCCATACAATGAGCAGTTCTTC.

This chain links TRBV5-1 with TRBJ1-1; D might be TRBD1 (6 bases). Germline V lookup: CDR1 SGHRS, CDR2 YFSETQ. The CDR3 consists of 17 residues. V gave up 3 bases and J gave up 1 base, with 19 bases separating them. Here the CDR3 reads CASSSLKQGGWNTEAFF. The DNA of the CDR3 is TGCGCCAGCAGCTCTCTAAAACAGGGTGGGTGGAACACTGAAGCTTTCTTT.

This clone was counted only a few times. V usage is TRBV28 and J usage is TRBJ1-5, with 8 bases lining up with TRBD1. The CDR3 has 16 residues. The V and J ends lost 3 bases and 6 bases, in that order; junction bases with no gene match: 10. Germline V gene data show CDR1 as MDHEN and CDR2 as SYDVKM. The CDR3 reads CASSFRGQGLSQPQHF. CDR3 in DNA: TGTGCCAGCAGTTTTCGCGGACAGGGTTTGAGTCAGCCCCAGCATTTT.

This clone was counted only a few times. J is TRBJ2-1 and V is TRBV6-6; 9 positions match TRBD2. The CDR3 is 15 residues long. After removal of 2 bases from V and 6 bases from J, the junction contained 5 bases not matched to a gene. The germline gives CDR1 MNHNY, CDR2 SVGAGI (reference sequence). The CDR3 protein is CASSYRLAGLNEQFF. The CDR3, as DNA: TGTGCCAGCAGTTACCGGCTAGCGGGGCTCAATGAGCAGTTCTTC.

The CDR3 reads CASSLGGTENTEAFF. As DNA, the CDR3 is TGTGCCAGCAGCTTAGGGGGGACTGAGAACACTGAAGCTTTCTTT. V is TRBV11-2 and J is TRBJ1-1, with a tentative D call TRBD1 (5 bases). The CDR3 loop spans 15 amino acids. V shed 1 base and J shed 1 base, with 10 bases lying between them. Germline assignment: CDR1 SGHAT and CDR2 FQNNGV.

The J gene is TRBJ2-2, the V gene TRBV29-1, with 7 bases that match TRBD1. J was trimmed by 5 bases and V by 6 bases; bases with no gene match: 6. The length of the CDR3 is 13 residues. From germline, CDR1 is SQVTM and CDR2 ANQGSEA. The CDR3 DNA is TGCAGCGTACACAGGGGCGGGACCGGGGAGCTGTTTTTT. Its protein product is CSVHRGGTGELFF.

This chain links TRBV29-1 with TRBJ2-2; D is possibly TRBD2 (6 bases). This CDR3 is 14 amino acids long. Germline V lookup: CDR1 SQVTM, CDR2 ANQGSEA. The V end lost 8 bases, the J end lost 6 bases, and 19 bases lay between the germline ends. The CDR3: CSISGGGTPGELFF. The DNA for the CDR3 is TGCAGCATTTCGGGTGGGGGGACCCCCGGGGAGCTGTTTTTT.

The chain carries TRBV5-1 and TRBJ2-7; 9 bases fit TRBD1. The junction had 5 bases not matched to a gene; V was cut back by 2 bases and J by 2 bases. Germline CDR1 reads SGHRS; CDR2 reads YFSETQ. The CDR3 is 15 amino acids. The CDR3 DNA reads as TGCGCCAGCAGCTTAGGACAGGGGCGAACCTACGAGCAGTACTTC. Translated: CASSLGQGRTYEQYF.

V is TRBV7-9 and J is TRBJ2-3; a weak D match, TRBD2 (5 bases). V was trimmed by 2 bases and J by 2 bases, leaving 8 bases between them. The CDR3 is 14 amino acids. Germline values: CDR1 SEHNR, CDR2 FQNEAQ (reference sequence). Here the CDR3 reads CASSLMGATDTQYF. The CDR3, as DNA: TGTGCCAGCAGCTTAATGGGAGCCACAGATACGCAGTATTTT.

J is TRBJ2-5 and V is TRBV6-5, with 8 nucleotides matching TRBD1. The J call is uncertain, as TRBJ2-7 better fits the DNA end. The V gene's germline CDR1 is MNHEY and CDR2 SVGAGI. This CDR3 contains 15 residues. CDR3 loop: CASSYRTGGLYEQYF. Written as DNA, the CDR3 is TGTGCCAGCAGTTATCGAACAGGGGGTCTCTACGAGCAGTACTTC.

The rearrangement links TRBV5-5 to TRBJ2-5, with D perhaps TRBD1 (5 bases). Germline CDR1 SGHKS, CDR2 YYEKEE (reference sequence). The CDR3 runs to 13 residues. Trimming removed 4 bases from V and 5 bases from J, with 12 bases in between. The CDR3 DNA follows: TGTGCCAGCAGCAGGGGCCCCGAGGAGACCCAGTACTTC. This gives the protein CASSRGPEETQYF.

There are a few counts of this clone. The V gene is TRBV5-6, the J gene TRBJ2-1, with 10 nucleotides matching TRBD2. Germline V gene sequence: CDR1 SGHDT, CDR2 YYEEEE. The CDR3 consists of 16 residues. Trimming cost V 6 bases and J 2 bases; bases outside gene matches: 8. The CDR3 DNA sequence: TGTGCCAGCACCATCTCCACTAGCGGGGCCTACAATGAGCAGTTCTTC. This translates into CASTISTSGAYNEQFF.

This rearrangement joins TRBV6-5 to TRBJ2-5, with D perhaps matching TRBD2 (5 bases). TRBJ2-7 explains the end of the DNA better; the J call may be wrong. Germline V gives CDR1 MNHEY, CDR2 SVGAGI. The CDR3 spans 14 residues. CDR3 loop: CASSYSGRSYEQYF. The CDR3 DNA sequence: TGTGCCAGCAGTTACAGCGGCAGATCCTACGAGCAGTACTTC.

The rearrangement links TRBV29-1 to TRBJ2-1, with 11 bases matching TRBD2. J was trimmed by 4 bases and V by 0 bases; bases with no gene match: 5. CDR1 and CDR2 (germline): SQVTM, ANQGSEA. This CDR3 region has 16 residues. In DNA form, the CDR3 reads TGCAGCGTTGAAGAACCGGGACTAGCGGCTTACAATGAGCAGTTCTTC. This encodes CSVEEPGLAAYNEQFF.